This T cell receptor beta chain was observed in a study of T cell repertoires in cytomegalovirus infection. Study in general: CMV epitopes in the study were HLA-C-restricted (recently identified) and HLA-B-restricted (well studied). Based on public TCR beta signatures, there were indications of CMV infection and of a matching HLA type.

There are a few counts of this clonotype. Its specificity is unknown. Looked up from germline, CDR1 is SQVTM and CDR2 is ANQGSEA. The CDR3 runs 16 residues. TCRdb reanalysed the reads using MiXCR and keeps one entry per CDR3 protein. Of hundreds of thousands of distinct CDR3 sequences in the sample, approximately 31% are singletons; the top ten hold roughly 12%. Study-level points and caveats: Predominance within the ex vivo response was attributable to HLA-C-restricted CMV-specific TCR beta clonotypes. CMV carriers with the relevant HLA were identified by cumulative public TCR beta family frequency.

The specimen was cultured CD8+ T cells from PBMCs, collected from culture after CMV antigen stimulation. The clonotype comes from a human donor in good health (CMV status not recorded). Some clones in this sample may be carry-over from other donors' samples. V usage is TRBV29-1 and J usage is TRBJ1-1; D is unclear. The CDR3 nucleotides are TGCAGTCCCACTATGAGGACCGGGGTTCGGGACACTGAAGCTTTCTTT. It is translated as CSPTMRTGVRDTEAFF.